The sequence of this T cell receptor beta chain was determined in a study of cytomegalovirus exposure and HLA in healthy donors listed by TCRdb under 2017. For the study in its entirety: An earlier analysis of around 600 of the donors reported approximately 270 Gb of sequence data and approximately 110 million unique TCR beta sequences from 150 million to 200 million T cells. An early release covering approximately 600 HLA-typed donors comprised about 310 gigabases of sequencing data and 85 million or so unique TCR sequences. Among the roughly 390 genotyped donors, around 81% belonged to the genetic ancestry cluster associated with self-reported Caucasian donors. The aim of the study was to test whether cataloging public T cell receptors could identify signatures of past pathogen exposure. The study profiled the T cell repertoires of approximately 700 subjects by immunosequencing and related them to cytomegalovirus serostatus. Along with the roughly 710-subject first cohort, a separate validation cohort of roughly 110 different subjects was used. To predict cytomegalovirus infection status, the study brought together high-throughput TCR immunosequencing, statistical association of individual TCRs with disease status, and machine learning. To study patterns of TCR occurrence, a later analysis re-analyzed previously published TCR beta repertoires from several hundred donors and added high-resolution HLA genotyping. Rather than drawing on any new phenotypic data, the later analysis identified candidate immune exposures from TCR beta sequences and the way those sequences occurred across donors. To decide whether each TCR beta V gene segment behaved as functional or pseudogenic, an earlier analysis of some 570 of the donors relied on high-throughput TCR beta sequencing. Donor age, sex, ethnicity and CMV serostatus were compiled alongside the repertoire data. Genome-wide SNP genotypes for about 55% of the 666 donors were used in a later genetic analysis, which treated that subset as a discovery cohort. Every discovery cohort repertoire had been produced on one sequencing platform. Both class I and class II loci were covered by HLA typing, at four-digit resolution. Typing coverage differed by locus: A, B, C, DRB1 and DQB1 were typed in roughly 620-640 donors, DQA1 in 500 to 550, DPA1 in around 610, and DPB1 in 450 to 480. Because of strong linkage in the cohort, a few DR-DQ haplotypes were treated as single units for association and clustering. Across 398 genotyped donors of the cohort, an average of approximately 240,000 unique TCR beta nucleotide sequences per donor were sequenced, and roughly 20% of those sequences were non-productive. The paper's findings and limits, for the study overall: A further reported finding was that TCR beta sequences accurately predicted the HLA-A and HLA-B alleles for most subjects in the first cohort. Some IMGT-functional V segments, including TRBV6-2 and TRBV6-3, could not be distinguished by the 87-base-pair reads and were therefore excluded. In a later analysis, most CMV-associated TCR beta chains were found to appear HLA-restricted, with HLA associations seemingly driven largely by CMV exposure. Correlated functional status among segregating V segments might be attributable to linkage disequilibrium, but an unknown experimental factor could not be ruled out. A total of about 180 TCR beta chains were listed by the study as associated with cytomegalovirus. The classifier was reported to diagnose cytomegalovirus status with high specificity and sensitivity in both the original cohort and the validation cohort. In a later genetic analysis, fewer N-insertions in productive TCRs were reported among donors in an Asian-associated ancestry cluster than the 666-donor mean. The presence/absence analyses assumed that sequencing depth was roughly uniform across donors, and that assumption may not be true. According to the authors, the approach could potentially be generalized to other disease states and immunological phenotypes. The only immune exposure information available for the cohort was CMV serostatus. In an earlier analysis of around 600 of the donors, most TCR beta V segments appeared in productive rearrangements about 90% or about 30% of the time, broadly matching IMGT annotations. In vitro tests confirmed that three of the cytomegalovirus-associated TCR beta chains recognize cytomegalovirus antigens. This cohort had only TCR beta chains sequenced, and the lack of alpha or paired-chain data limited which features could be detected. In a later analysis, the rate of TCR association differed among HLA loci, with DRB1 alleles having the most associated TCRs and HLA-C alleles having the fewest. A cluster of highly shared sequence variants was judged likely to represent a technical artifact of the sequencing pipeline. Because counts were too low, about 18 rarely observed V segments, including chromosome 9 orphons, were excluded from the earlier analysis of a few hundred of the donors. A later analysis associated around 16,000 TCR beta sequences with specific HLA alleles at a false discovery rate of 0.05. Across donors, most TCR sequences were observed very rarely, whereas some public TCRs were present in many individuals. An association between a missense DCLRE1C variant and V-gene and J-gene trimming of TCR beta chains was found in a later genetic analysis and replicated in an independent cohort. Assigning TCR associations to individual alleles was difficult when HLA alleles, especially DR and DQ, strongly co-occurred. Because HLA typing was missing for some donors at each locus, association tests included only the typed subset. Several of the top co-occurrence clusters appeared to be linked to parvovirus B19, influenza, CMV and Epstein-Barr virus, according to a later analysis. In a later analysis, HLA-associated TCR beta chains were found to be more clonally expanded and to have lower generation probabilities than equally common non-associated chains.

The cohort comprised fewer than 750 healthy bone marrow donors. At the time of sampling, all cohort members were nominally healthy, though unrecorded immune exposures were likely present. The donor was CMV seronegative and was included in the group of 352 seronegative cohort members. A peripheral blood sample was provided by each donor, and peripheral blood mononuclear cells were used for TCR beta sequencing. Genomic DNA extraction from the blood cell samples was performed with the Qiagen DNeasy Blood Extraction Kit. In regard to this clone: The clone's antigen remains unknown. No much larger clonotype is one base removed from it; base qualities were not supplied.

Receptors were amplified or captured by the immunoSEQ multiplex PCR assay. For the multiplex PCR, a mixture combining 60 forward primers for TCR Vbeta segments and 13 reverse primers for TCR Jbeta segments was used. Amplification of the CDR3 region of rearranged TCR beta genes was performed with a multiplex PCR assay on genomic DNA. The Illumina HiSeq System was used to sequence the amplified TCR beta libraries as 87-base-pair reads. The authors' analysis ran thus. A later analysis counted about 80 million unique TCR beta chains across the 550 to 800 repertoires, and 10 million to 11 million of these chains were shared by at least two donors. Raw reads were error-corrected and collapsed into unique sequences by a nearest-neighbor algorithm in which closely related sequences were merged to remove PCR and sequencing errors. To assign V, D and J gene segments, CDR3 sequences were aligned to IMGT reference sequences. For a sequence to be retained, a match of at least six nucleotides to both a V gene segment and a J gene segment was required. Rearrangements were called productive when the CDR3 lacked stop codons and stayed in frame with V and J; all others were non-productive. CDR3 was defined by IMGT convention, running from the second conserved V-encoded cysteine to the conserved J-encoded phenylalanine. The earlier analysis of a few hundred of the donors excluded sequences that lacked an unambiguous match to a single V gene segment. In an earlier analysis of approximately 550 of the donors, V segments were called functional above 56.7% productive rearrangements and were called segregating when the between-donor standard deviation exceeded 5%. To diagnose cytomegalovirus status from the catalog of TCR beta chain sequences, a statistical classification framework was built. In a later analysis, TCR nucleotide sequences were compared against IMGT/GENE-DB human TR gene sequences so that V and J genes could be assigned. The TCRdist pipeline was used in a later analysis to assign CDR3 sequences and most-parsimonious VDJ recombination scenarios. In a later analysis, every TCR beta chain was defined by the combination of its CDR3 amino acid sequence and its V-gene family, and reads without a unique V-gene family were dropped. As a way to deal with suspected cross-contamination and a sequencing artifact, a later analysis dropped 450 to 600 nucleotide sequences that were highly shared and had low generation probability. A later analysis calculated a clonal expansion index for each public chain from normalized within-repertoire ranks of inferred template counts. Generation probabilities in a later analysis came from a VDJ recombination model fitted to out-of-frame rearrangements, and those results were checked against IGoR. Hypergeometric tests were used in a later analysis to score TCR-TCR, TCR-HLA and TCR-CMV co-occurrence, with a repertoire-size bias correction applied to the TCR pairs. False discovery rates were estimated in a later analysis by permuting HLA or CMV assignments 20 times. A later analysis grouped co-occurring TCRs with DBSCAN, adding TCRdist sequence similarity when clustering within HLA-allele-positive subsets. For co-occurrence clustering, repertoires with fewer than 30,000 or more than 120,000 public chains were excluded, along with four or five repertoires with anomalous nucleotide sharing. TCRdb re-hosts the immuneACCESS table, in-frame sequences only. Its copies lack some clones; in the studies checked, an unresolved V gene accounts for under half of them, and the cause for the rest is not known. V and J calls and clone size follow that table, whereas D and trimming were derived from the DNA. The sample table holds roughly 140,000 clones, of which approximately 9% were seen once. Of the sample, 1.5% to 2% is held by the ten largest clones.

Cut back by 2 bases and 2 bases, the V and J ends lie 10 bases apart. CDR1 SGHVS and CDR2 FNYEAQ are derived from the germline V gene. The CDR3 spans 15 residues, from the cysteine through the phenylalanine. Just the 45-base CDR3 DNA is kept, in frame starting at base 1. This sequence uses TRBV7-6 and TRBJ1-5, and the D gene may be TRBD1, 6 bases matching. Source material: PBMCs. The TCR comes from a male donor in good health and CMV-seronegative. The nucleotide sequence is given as TGTGCCAGCAGCTTAACCCCAGGGGGCAATCAGCCCCAGCATTTT. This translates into CASSLTPGGNQPQHF.